This entry lists 31 T cell receptor beta chains sequenced from one sample in a study of blood T cell repertoires in COVID-19. Some clones are missing from TCRdb's copy, which holds only in-frame ones; the method was immunoSEQ multiplex PCR. The top ten clones hold about 4% of a sample with fewer than 350,000 clones, 86% of them seen once. Sequencing was carried out using PBMCs or T cells enriched from blood (not recorded which). The receptors originated from a woman in her 40s with acute COVID-19.

This sequence joins TRBV5-1 and TRBJ2-3; 7 nucleotides agree with TRBD2. With 0 bases clipped from V and 3 bases from J, the junction kept 7 bases outside the gene matches. CDR3 length: 16 residues. Germline assignment: CDR1 SGHRS and CDR2 YFSETQ. The DNA of the CDR3 is TGCGCCAGCAGCTTGGTTGTGCGGGAGATGACAGATACGCAGTATTTT. It translates to CASSLVVREMTDTQYF.

V and J are TRBV7-9 and TRBJ2-1; TRBD2 matches at 15 bases. Losses at the gene ends were 5 bases for V and 0 bases for J; bases not matched to a gene: 5. Germline assignment: CDR1 SEHNR and CDR2 FQNEAQ (reference sequence). The CDR3 spans 18 residues. CDR3 loop: CASSPGLAGGPSYNEQFF. The CDR3 DNA follows: TGTGCCAGCAGCCCTGGACTAGCGGGAGGGCCCTCCTACAATGAGCAGTTCTTC.

This clone came up a few times. This rearrangement joins TRBV19 to TRBJ1-5, with 10 positions matching TRBD1. V lost 3 bases and J lost 7; bases outside the gene matches: 6. Germline CDR1 is LNHDA and CDR2 is SQIVND (reference sequence). This CDR3 is built from 15 residues. This chain's CDR3 is CASSIIWDRGQPQHF. CDR3 sequence (DNA): TGTGCCAGTAGTATTATTTGGGACAGGGGCCAGCCCCAGCATTTT.

This chain joins TRBV19 and TRBJ2-5, with D uncertain. The CDR3 covers 13 residues. Germline-derived CDR1 and CDR2 are LNHDA and SQIVND (reference sequence). Between the trimmed V and J ends, which lost 4 bases and 2 bases, there was a span of 8 bases. CDR3 bases: TGTGCCAGTAGTAATTATTTTCAAGAGACCCAGTACTTC. It codes for CASSNYFQETQYF.

This clone was recorded once. The genes are TRBV20-1 and TRBJ2-1; 7 bases agree with TRBD2. Germline CDR1 and CDR2: DFQATT and SNEGSKA (reference sequence). Germline trimming cut 3 bases from V and 7 bases from J; bases unmatched to any gene: 6. The CDR3 extends over 13 amino acids. This CDR3 reads CSASLAGVNEQFF. For the CDR3, the DNA is TGCAGTGCTAGTCTGGCGGGAGTGAATGAGCAGTTCTTC.

The chain is built from TRBV18 and TRBJ1-1; TRBD1 aligns across 8 bases. The V gene end was trimmed by 5 bases and the J gene end by 11 bases; junction bases not matched to a gene: 13. Germline CDR1 is KGHSH and CDR2 is LQKENI. There are 14 residues in the CDR3. In nucleotides, the CDR3 is TGTGCCAGCTCAGAGCCGGGACAGGCCCGGGGGGCTTTCTTT. This encodes CASSEPGQARGAFF.

The chain recombines TRBV6-2 or TRBV6-3 with TRBJ1-4; D perhaps matches TRBD1 (6 bases). The CDR3 runs 16 residues. V was shortened by 6 bases and J by 5 bases, with 19 bases between the two germline ends. Looked up from germline, CDR1 is MNHEY and CDR2 is SVGEGT. CDR3 DNA sequence: TGTGCCAGCAGCTTCCAGACAGGACAGCTCAATGAAAAACTGTTTTTT. Its translation is CASSFQTGQLNEKLFF.

The chain couples TRBV28 to TRBJ2-7; D is possibly TRBD1 (6 bases). V gave up 4 bases and J gave up 2 bases, with 9 bases separating them. The CDR3 totals 13 residues. The germline V gene encodes CDR1 MDHEN and CDR2 SYDVKM. CDR3 in DNA: TGTGCCAGCAGTTGGGACAAGGCCTACGAGCAGTACTTC. Translating gives CASSWDKAYEQYF.

Only one count was recorded for this clone. V usage is TRBV9 and J usage is TRBJ2-3; TRBD2 might be the D (5 bases). Germline CDR1 and CDR2: SGDLS and YYNGEE. The CDR3 has 16 residues. V lost 2 bases to trimming and J lost 4 bases, with 17 bases between them. CDR3 in DNA: TGTGCCAGCAGCGTGAGCGAGCGGCTGGGCTCAGATACGCAGTATTTT. Protein product: CASSVSERLGSDTQYF.

This clone appeared a single time. The same CDR3 can be traced to other DNA sequences in this sample. The CDR3 coding sequence is TGTGCCAGCAGCTTGGCGGGGGGGCTGGAGACCCAGTACTTC. Residues: CASSLAGGLETQYF. The gene calls are TRBV7-9 and TRBJ2-5, with 9 bases identical to TRBD2. Looked up from germline, CDR1 is SEHNR and CDR2 is FQNEAQ (reference sequence). The CDR3 consists of 14 residues. J lost 5 bases, V lost 3 bases, and 4 bases had no gene match.

The chain carries TRBV5-5 and TRBJ1-2; D possibly corresponds to TRBD1 (5 bases). The germline CDR1 and CDR2 sequences are SGHKS and YYEKEE (reference sequence). The CDR3 contains 13 residues. Trimming took off 1 base at V and 4 bases at J, with 8 bases between the two ends. The chain's CDR3 is CASSLRGGYGYTF. The DNA for the CDR3 is TGTGCCAGCAGCTTGAGGGGAGGCTATGGCTACACCTTC. Looking up the rest from reference TRBV5-5 and TRBJ1-2 gives the full variable domain: DAGVTQSPTHLIKTRGQQVTLRCSPISGHKSVSWYQQVLGQGPQFIFQYYEKEERGRGNFPDRFSARQFPNYSSELNVNALLLGDSALYLCASSLRGGYGYTFGSGTRLTVV.

This clone showed up just once. The rearrangement uses TRBV28 and TRBJ1-5; D may be TRBD1 (5 bases). CDR1 is MDHEN and CDR2 is SYDVKM in the germline V gene. There are 14 residues in the CDR3. V dropped 6 bases and J dropped 3 bases, with 12 bases sitting between them. CDR3 protein: CASSPRGNNQPQHF. CDR3 bases: TGTGCCAGCAGCCCAAGGGGAAACAATCAGCCCCAGCATTTT.

V is TRBV10-2 and J is TRBJ2-7; no clear D. Germline CDR1 WSHSY, CDR2 SAAADI. The CDR3 is made up of 13 amino acids. With 2 bases removed from V and 4 bases from J, the gap between germline ends came to 9 bases. The CDR3 sequence: CASSETIYYEQYF. The CDR3 nucleotides read TGCGCCAGCAGTGAGACTATCTATTACGAGCAGTACTTC.

This chain links TRBV10-3 with TRBJ2-7; D remains unclear. CDR1 and CDR2 from the germline V gene are ENHRY and SYGVKD. V lost 10 bases to trimming and J lost 7 bases, with 20 bases between them. CDR3 length: 13 amino acids. CDR3 residues: CATERIRMEEQYF. The DNA for the CDR3 is TGTGCCACGGAAAGAATCCGAATGGAGGAGCAGTACTTC.

The rearrangement joins TRBV18 to TRBJ1-6; 9 nucleotides align to TRBD1. Trimming removed 3 bases from V and 5 bases from J; junction bases left unmatched: 8. The CDR3 extends over 17 amino acids. Germline CDR1 is KGHSH and CDR2 is LQKENI. The CDR3 region has the DNA TGTGCCAGCTCACCTAGAACGCGGACAGGGGATAATTCACCCCTCCACTTT. This encodes CASSPRTRTGDNSPLHF.

For this clone: An end of the junction differs from the germline gene, which may be a read error. J is TRBJ1-1 and V is TRBV28; D unclear. The germline gives CDR1 MDHEN, CDR2 SYDVKM. This CDR3 region has 13 residues. CDR3 coding DNA: TGTGCCAGCAGTAACCCTGAGGGAACTGAGGCTTTCTTT. This encodes CASSNPEGTEAFF. Combining the CDR3 with reference TRBV28 and TRBJ1-1 gives the whole variable domain DVKVTQSSRYLVKRTGEKVFLECVQDMDHENMFWYRQDPGLGLRLIYFSYDVKMKEKGDIPEGYSVSREKKERFSLILESASTNQTSMYLCASSNPEGTEAFFGQGTRLTVV.

V gene TRBV5-1 combines with J gene TRBJ1-1; tentative D call: TRBD1 (6 bases). V lost 0 bases and J 7 bases, leaving 13 bases between the germline ends. The length of the CDR3 is 14 residues. The V gene's germline CDR1 is SGHRS and CDR2 YFSETQ. The DNA of the CDR3 is TGCGCCAGCAGCTTGGCCGGGACAAGTTATGAAGCTTTCTTT. It translates to CASSLAGTSYEAFF. Based on the CDR3 plus reference TRBV5-1 and TRBJ1-1, the full variable domain is KAGVTQTPRYLIKTRGQQVTLSCSPISGHRSVSWYQQTPGQGLQFLFEYFSETQRNKGNFPGRFSGRQFSNSRSEMNVSTLELGDSALYLCASSLAGTSYEAFFGQGTRLTVV.

The chain employs TRBV4-2 and TRBJ1-6; tentative D call: TRBD1 (5 bases). Between the trimmed V and J ends, which lost 1 base and 11 bases, there was a span of 18 bases. The CDR3 is 16 amino acids. The germline gives CDR1 LGHNA, CDR2 YNFKEQ. For the CDR3, the DNA is TGTGCCAGCAGCCAAGTGTCGGGGGACGGAATTACACCCCTCCACTTT. Amino acid sequence: CASSQVSGDGITPLHF.

The chain combines TRBV29-1 with TRBJ2-7; D remains ambiguous. CDR3 length: 11 residues. The germline V gene encodes CDR1 SQVTM and CDR2 ANQGSEA. V lost 7 bases to trimming and J lost 6 bases, with 13 bases between them. CDR3 residues: CSAINSVEQYF. CDR3 nucleotide sequence: TGCAGCGCTATTAACTCGGTCGAGCAGTACTTC.

The chain couples TRBV28 to TRBJ2-4; possible D gene TRBD2, 6 bases. Germline CDR1 MDHEN, CDR2 SYDVKM. The CDR3 covers 16 residues. Trimming removed 3 bases from V and 2 bases from J, with 14 bases in between. CDR3: CASSFWGDGSKNIQYF. Written as DNA, the CDR3 is TGTGCCAGCAGTTTTTGGGGGGACGGGTCCAAAAACATTCAGTACTTC.

This chain links TRBV3-1 (or the pseudogene TRBV3-2) with TRBJ2-2, with 10 bases that match TRBD2. Losses at the gene ends were 7 bases for V and 3 bases for J; bases not matched to a gene: 17. Germline V lookup: CDR1 LGHDT, CDR2 YNNKEL (reference sequence). The CDR3 has 19 residues. The CDR3, as DNA: TGTGCCAGCACCTCCCTTCGGGGTAGCGGGGGGTCGGACACCGGGGAGCTGTTTTTT. The encoded protein is CASTSLRGSGGSDTGELFF.

This clone was counted a few times. V gene TRBV5-1 combines with J gene TRBJ1-6, with TRBD1 identical over 7 bases. The CDR3 has 14 amino acids. Looked up from germline, CDR1 is SGHRS and CDR2 is YFSETQ. V trimming: 4 bases; J trimming: 7 bases; junction bases outside the gene matches: 5. The CDR3 DNA follows: TGCGCCAGCAGCCACGGGGACAGAAATTCACCCCTCCACTTT. Translating it yields CASSHGDRNSPLHF.

The rearrangement links TRBV7-9 to TRBJ2-7; D might be TRBD1 (6 bases). Germline V gene data show CDR1 as SEHNR and CDR2 as FQNEAQ (reference sequence). The CDR3 runs to 14 residues. Trimming pared 5 bases from V and 5 bases from J, leaving 16 bases between. The chain's CDR3 is CASSIYRDHDEQYF. As DNA, the CDR3 is TGTGCCAGCAGCATATACAGGGATCACGACGAGCAGTACTTC. Filled out from reference TRBV7-9 and TRBJ2-7, the complete variable domain reads DTGVSQNPRHKITKRGQNVTFRCDPISEHNRLYWYRQTLGQGPEFLTYFQNEAQLEKSRLLSDRFSAERPKGSFSTLEIQRTEQGDSAMYLCASSIYRDHDEQYFGPGTRLTVT.

The CDR3 bases are TGTGCCAGCAGTGAAAGGGACAGGAAATATGGCTACACCTTC. Translation: CASSERDRKYGYTF. This chain connects TRBV6-4 to TRBJ1-2; the match to TRBD1 covers 8 bases. From germline, CDR1 is MRHNA and CDR2 SNTAGT. There are 14 residues in the CDR3. V dropped 3 bases and J dropped 5; count of bases not matched to a gene: 5.

This chain links TRBV27 with TRBJ1-6, with D possibly being TRBD1 (6 bases). V lost 5 bases and J 0 bases, leaving 14 bases between the germline ends. Germline assignment: CDR1 MNHEY and CDR2 SMNVEV (reference sequence). The CDR3 contains 17 residues. CDR3 loop: CASSPRTASSYNSPLHF. Written as DNA, the CDR3 is TGTGCCAGCAGTCCTCGGACAGCGAGCTCCTATAATTCACCCCTCCACTTT.

This rearrangement joins TRBV18 to TRBJ1-3; D uncertain. V was shortened by 3 bases and J by 2 bases, with 11 bases between the two germline ends. The length of the CDR3 is 15 residues. Germline values: CDR1 KGHSH, CDR2 LQKENI. CDR3 in DNA: TGTGCCAGCTCACCTCCCACGGGGACTGGAAACACCATATATTTT. Amino acid sequence: CASSPPTGTGNTIYF.

V gene TRBV5-1 combines with J gene TRBJ2-3; tentative D call: TRBD2 (5 bases). V was pared by 0 bases and J by 3 bases, with 8 bases between. In germline, CDR1 is SGHRS, CDR2 YFSETQ. This CDR3 region has 14 residues. Here the CDR3 DNA reads TGCGCCAGCAGCTTGGACCCGGGAACAGATACGCAGTATTTT. Protein sequence: CASSLDPGTDTQYF.

The genes are TRBV7-3 and TRBJ2-2; TRBD2 matches at 8 bases. Germline trimming cut 1 base from V and 5 bases from J; bases unmatched to any gene: 3. The CDR3 is 15 amino acids. Germline CDR1 and CDR2: SGHTA and FQGTGA. CDR3 region: CASSLRLAGTGELFF. The CDR3 DNA reads as TGTGCCAGCAGCTTAAGATTAGCGGGAACCGGGGAGCTGTTTTTT.

This clone was detected once. This rearrangement joins TRBV19 to TRBJ1-6; the match to TRBD1 covers 9 bases. V dropped 5 bases and J dropped 10; count of bases not matched to a gene: 6. CDR1 and CDR2 from the germline V gene are LNHDA and SQIVND (reference sequence). This CDR3 has 14 residues. The CDR3, as DNA: TGTGCCAGTAGTCCCCTGGGACAGGGCTCACCCCTCCACTTT. It codes for CASSPLGQGSPLHF.

This clone was seen just once. The chain carries TRBV3-1 (or the pseudogene TRBV3-2) and TRBJ2-1, with 11 bases lining up with TRBD2. J lost 4 bases, V lost 1 base, and 3 bases had no gene match. In germline, CDR1 is LGHDT, CDR2 YNNKEL (reference sequence). The CDR3 runs 16 residues. CDR3 coding DNA: TGTGCCAGCAGCCAAGCCGGGACTAGCGGATACAATGAGCAGTTCTTC. Its protein is CASSQAGTSGYNEQFF.

This clone was observed at least ten times. The chain has TRBV6-5 and TRBJ2-7; D is ambiguous. The germline V gene has CDR1 MNHEY and CDR2 SVGAGI. CDR3 size: 12 residues. The ends were cut back, 5 bases at V and 4 bases at J, with 9 bases in the middle. CDR3: CASSPSRYEQYF. CDR3 DNA sequence: TGTGCCAGCAGTCCATCCCGGTACGAGCAGTACTTC.